The 8 T cell receptor beta chains below come from one sample, sequenced in a study of CD8+CD57+ T cells in acquired aplastic anemia (dated by TCRdb to the late 2010s). This sample was sequenced with an Illumina HiSeq 2000. Profiling of TCR beta VDJ combinations and CDR3 sequences used genomic DNA as the template. TCRdb ran its own pipeline on the public reads, namely fastp trimming at Q25 and MiXCR clone calling, and kept in-frame beta chains. All rows with the same CDR3 protein become a single entry with the most common DNA and genes. The sample has around 180,000 distinct CDR3 sequences on record, around 60% of them singletons. 45% of the sample is held by the ten biggest clonotypes. The material sequenced was sorted CD4+, CD8+, or CD8+CD57+ T cells (not recorded which) from PBMCs. These receptors all come from a human donor in good health.

J is TRBJ2-2 and V is TRBV10-3; perhaps TRBD1 as D (5 bases). This CDR3 contains 16 residues. CDR1 is ENHRY and CDR2 is SYGVKD in the germline V gene. With 10 bases removed from V and 7 bases from J, the gap between germline ends came to 25 bases. CDR3 nucleotides: TGTGCCACCAGAAACCTGGGTGGGCATAGGGGCGGGGAGCTGTTTTTT. The encoded protein is CATRNLGGHRGGELFF.

This clonotype was detected only a few times. The genes are TRBV15 and TRBJ1-2, with D hard to call. V was clipped by 1 base and J by 4 bases, with 7 bases between them. CDR1 and CDR2 (germline): LNHNV, YYDKDF (reference sequence). The CDR3 is 13 amino acids. CDR3 region: CATSRGQSYGYTF. As DNA, the CDR3 is TGTGCCACCAGCAGAGGGCAGAGCTATGGCTACACCTTC.

This clonotype appeared many times. The chain recombines TRBV7-9 with TRBJ2-7; 9 positions agree with TRBD2. Per the germline V gene, CDR1 is SEHNR and CDR2 is FQNEAQ (reference sequence). The CDR3 runs 16 residues. The V and J ends lost 5 bases and 5 bases, in that order; junction bases with no gene match: 13. CDR3 nucleotide sequence: TGTGCCAGCAGCCCATCCCTAGCGGGAAATATCGACGAGCAGTACTTC. It codes for CASSPSLAGNIDEQYF.

This clonotype turned up a few times. The gene calls are TRBV7-8 and TRBJ1-2; tentatively, D is TRBD1 (5 bases). The germline CDR1 and CDR2 sequences are SGHVS and FQNEAQ. V lost 2 bases and J lost 3, with 19 bases in between. This CDR3 is 17 amino acids long. The CDR3 nucleotides read TGTGCCAGCAGCTTATCACCGAGGGGACTGGCTGACTATGGCTACACCTTC. Residues: CASSLSPRGLADYGYTF.

The genes are TRBV7-9 and TRBJ2-5; 7 bases line up with TRBD1. With 7 bases clipped from V and 2 bases from J, the junction kept 4 bases outside the gene matches. Germline assignment: CDR1 SEHNR and CDR2 FQNEAQ (reference sequence). The CDR3 has 13 residues. This chain's CDR3 is CASNRDSQETQYF. The CDR3 coding sequence is TGTGCCAGCAACCGGGACAGTCAAGAGACCCAGTACTTC.

This clonotype was seen many times. The chain employs TRBV7-6 and TRBJ2-1; 10 bases match TRBD2. CDR1 is SGHVS, CDR2 FNYEAQ, per germline. This CDR3 region has 19 residues. The V gene end was trimmed by 4 bases and the J gene end by 7 bases; junction bases not matched to a gene: 19. As DNA, the CDR3 is TGTGCCAGCAGCTCAGGACTAGCGGAACCTGTTAGCGTCGGTAATGAGCAGTTCTTC. This gives the protein CASSSGLAEPVSVGNEQFF.

The chain employs TRBV12-3 or TRBV12-4 and TRBJ2-1; D is tentatively TRBD1 or TRBD2 (5 bases each). This CDR3 comprises 13 residues. The V end was cut by 5 bases, the J end by 7 bases, with 12 bases between. CDR3 in amino acids: CASSPRGRNEQFF. As DNA, the CDR3 is TGTGCCAGCAGTCCTCGGGGCCGAAATGAGCAGTTCTTC.

The V and J genes are TRBV20-1 and TRBJ2-2; D possibly corresponds to TRBD1 (6 bases). Trimming took off 6 bases at V and 5 bases at J, with 16 bases between the two ends. Germline V CDR1 and CDR2: DFQATT, SNEGSKA (reference sequence). The length of the CDR3 is 14 residues. CDR3 DNA sequence: TGCAGTGCAGTTCCGACAGGCAGGACCGGGGAGCTGTTTTTT. This gives the protein CSAVPTGRTGELFF.